These 5 T cell receptor beta chains share one sample of origin, sequenced in a study of blood T cell repertoires in COVID-19. This table comes from immunoSEQ multiplex PCR, and its TCRdb copy is limited to in-frame clones, with some not included. Of under 70,000 clones listed, 73% are singletons. Sequencing input: peripheral blood. These receptor sequences come from a woman between 65 and 79 years old with acute or convalescent COVID-19.

As regards this clone: Different DNA sequences within this sample yield the same CDR3. The V and J genes are TRBV7-9 and TRBJ1-3; D is undetermined. V was pared by 5 bases and J by 0 bases, with 8 bases between. The CDR3 runs 14 residues. Germline V CDR1 and CDR2: SEHNR, FQNEAQ (reference sequence). The CDR3 DNA follows: TGTGCCAGCAGCCCTCCCGGCTCTGGAAACACCATATATTTT. Translated: CASSPPGSGNTIYF.

The genes are TRBV7-9 and TRBJ1-3; D is ambiguous. Germline CDR1 reads SEHNR; CDR2 reads FQNEAQ (reference sequence). The CDR3 contains 15 residues. V lost 6 bases and J lost 1, with 13 bases in between. The CDR3 spells CASRPIPGSGNTIYF. The CDR3 DNA sequence: TGTGCCAGCAGACCTATTCCGGGGTCTGGAAACACCATATATTTT.

The chain combines TRBV7-3 with TRBJ2-3; TRBD1 matches 8 bases. The germline V gene has CDR1 SGHTA and CDR2 FQGTGA. The V and J ends lost 4 bases and 2 bases, in that order; junction bases with no gene match: 2. The CDR3 consists of 14 residues. The DNA of the CDR3 is TGTGCCAGCAGCTGGACAGGGCCCACAGATACGCAGTATTTT. It yields the protein CASSWTGPTDTQYF.

The chain is built from TRBV11-2 and TRBJ1-6, with D unclear. The CDR3 is 18 residues long. In germline, CDR1 is SGHAT, CDR2 FQNNGV. Deletions cut 2 bases from V and 0 bases from J, with 14 bases between. The CDR3 loop is CASSLRTGVSSYNSPLHF. CDR3 nucleotides: TGTGCCAGCAGCTTACGTACCGGAGTCAGCTCCTATAATTCACCCCTCCACTTT.

This sequence joins TRBV19 and TRBJ2-1; D call uncertain. CDR1 LNHDA and CDR2 SQIVND come from the germline V gene (reference sequence). Between the trimmed V and J ends, which lost 3 bases and 0 bases, there was a span of 9 bases. This CDR3 comprises 15 residues. CDR3 in DNA: TGTGCCAGTAGTATGGTACCTAGCTCCTACAATGAGCAGTTCTTC. Residues: CASSMVPSSYNEQFF.